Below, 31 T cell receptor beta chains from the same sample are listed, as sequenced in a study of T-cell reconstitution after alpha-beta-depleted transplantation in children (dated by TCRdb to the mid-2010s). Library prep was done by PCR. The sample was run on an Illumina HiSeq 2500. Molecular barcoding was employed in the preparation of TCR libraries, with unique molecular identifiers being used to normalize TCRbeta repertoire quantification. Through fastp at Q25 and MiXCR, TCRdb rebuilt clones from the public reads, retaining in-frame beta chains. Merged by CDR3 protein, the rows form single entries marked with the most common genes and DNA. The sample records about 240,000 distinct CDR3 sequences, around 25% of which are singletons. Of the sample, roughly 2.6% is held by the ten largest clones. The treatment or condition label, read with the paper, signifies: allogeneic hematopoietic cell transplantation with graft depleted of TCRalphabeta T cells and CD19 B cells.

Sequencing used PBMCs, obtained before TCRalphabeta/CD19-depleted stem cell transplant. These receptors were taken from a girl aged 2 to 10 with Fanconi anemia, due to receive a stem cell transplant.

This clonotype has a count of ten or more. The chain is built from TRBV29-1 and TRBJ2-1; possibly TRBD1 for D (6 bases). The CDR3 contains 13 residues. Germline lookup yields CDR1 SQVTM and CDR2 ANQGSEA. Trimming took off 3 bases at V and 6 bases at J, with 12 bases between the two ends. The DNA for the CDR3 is TGCAGCGTTGATTTAGGGGGTCGCAATGAGCAGTTCTTC. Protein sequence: CSVDLGGRNEQFF.

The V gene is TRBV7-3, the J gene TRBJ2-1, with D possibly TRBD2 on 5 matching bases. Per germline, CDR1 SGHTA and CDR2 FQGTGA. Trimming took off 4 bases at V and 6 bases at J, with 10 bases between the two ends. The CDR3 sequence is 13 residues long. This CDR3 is CASSSWTSNEQFF. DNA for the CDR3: TGTGCCAGCAGCTCATGGACTTCCAATGAGCAGTTCTTC.

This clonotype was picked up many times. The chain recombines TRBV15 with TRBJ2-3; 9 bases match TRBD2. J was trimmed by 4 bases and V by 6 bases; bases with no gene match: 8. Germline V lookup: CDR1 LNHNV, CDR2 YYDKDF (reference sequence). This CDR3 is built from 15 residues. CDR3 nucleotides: TGTGCCACCAGTCATGGGACTAGCTCCTCAGATACGCAGTATTTT. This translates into CATSHGTSSSDTQYF.

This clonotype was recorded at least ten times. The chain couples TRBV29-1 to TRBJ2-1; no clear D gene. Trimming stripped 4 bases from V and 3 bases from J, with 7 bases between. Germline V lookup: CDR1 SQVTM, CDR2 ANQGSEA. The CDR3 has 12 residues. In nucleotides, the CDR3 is TGCAGCGTTGTAACGGTCTACAATGAGCAGTTCTTC. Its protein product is CSVVTVYNEQFF.

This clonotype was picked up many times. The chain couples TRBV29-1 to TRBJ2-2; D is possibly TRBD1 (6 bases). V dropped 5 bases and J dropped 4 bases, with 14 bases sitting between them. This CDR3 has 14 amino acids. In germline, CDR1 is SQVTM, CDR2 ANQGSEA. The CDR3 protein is CSVLTTGFTGELFF. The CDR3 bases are TGCAGCGTTCTAACAACAGGGTTCACCGGGGAGCTGTTTTTT.

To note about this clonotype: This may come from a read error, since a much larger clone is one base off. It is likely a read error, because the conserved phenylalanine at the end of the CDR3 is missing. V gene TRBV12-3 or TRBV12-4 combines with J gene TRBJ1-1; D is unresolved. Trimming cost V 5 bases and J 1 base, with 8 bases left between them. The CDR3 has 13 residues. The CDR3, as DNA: TGTGCCAGCAGTCCAAACAGGAACACTGAAGCTTTCTCT. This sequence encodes CASSPNRNTEAFS.

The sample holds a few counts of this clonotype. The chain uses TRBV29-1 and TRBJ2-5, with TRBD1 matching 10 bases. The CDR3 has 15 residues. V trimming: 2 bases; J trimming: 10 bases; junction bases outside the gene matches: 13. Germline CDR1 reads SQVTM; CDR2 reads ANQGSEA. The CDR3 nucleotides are TGCAGCGTTGAACCTTGGGACAGGGGAGCGGGGTTCCAGTACTTC. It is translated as CSVEPWDRGAGFQYF.

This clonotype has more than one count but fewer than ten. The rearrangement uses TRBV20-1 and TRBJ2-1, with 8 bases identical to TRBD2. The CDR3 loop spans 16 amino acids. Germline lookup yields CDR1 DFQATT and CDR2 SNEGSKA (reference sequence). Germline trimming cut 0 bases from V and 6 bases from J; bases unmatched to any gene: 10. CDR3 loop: CSARDSSGRGGNEQFF. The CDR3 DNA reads TGCAGTGCTAGAGACTCGAGCGGGAGAGGTGGCAATGAGCAGTTCTTC.

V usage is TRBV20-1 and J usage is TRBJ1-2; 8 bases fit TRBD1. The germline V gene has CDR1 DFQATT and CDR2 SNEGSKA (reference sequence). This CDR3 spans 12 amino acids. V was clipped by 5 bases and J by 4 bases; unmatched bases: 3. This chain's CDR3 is CSAQTGVYGYTF. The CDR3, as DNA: TGCAGTGCTCAGACAGGGGTCTATGGCTACACCTTC.

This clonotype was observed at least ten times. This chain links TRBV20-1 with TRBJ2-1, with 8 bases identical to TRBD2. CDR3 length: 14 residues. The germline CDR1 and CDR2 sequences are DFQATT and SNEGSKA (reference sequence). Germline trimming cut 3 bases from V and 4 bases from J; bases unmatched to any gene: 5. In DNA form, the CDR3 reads TGCAGTGCTAGGGGTAGCGGGACTTACAATGAGCAGTTCTTC. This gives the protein CSARGSGTYNEQFF.

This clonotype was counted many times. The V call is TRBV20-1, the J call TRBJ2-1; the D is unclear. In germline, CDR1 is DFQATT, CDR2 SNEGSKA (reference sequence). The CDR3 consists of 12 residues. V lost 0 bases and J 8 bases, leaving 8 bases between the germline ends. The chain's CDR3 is CSARDFGYEQFF. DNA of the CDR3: TGCAGTGCTAGAGATTTCGGGTATGAGCAGTTCTTC.

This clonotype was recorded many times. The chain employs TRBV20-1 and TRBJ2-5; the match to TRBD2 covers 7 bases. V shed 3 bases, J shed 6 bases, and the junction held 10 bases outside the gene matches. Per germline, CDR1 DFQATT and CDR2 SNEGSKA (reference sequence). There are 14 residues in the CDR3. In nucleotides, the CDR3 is TGCAGTGCTAGTGGATGGCGGGAGCTGCAGACCCAGTACTTC. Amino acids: CSASGWRELQTQYF.

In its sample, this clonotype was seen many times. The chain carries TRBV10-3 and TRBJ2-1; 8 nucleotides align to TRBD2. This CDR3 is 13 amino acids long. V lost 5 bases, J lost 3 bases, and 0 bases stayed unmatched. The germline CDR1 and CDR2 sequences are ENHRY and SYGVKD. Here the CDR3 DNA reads TGTGCCATCAGTAGCGGGGGCTACAATGAGCAGTTCTTC. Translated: CAISSGGYNEQFF.

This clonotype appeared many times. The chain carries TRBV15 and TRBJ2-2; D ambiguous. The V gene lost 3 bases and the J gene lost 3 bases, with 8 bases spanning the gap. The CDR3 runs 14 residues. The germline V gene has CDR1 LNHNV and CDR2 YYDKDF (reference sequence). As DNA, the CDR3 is TGTGCCACCAGCAGGAGACGGTACACCGGGGAGCTGTTTTTT. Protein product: CATSRRRYTGELFF.

CDR3 in DNA: TGTGCCAGCAGTGACGGGGCGAACACAGATACGCAGTATTTT. It codes for CASSDGANTDTQYF. The rearrangement uses TRBV2 and TRBJ2-3, with D possibly being TRBD1 or TRBD2 (5 bases each). The CDR3 is 14 amino acids. V was cut by 3 bases and J by 2 bases, with 9 bases left in between. Germline assignment: CDR1 SNHLY and CDR2 FYNNEI.

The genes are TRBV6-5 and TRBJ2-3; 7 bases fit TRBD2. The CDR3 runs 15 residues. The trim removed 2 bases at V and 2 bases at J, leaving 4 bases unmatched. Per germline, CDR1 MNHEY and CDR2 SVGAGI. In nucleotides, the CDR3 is TGTGCCAGCAGTTACGGTGGGGGGGACACAGATACGCAGTATTTT. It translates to CASSYGGGDTDTQYF.

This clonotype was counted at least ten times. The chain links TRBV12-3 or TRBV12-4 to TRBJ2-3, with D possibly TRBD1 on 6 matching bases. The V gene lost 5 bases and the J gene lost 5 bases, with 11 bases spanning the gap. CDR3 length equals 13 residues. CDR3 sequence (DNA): TGTGCCAGCAGTACGAACAGGGAAGATACGCAGTATTTT. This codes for CASSTNREDTQYF.

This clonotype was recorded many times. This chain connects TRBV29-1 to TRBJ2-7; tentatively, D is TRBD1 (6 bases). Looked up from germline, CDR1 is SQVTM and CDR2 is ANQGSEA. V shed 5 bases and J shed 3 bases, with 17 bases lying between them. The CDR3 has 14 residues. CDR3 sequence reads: CSVTVRTDYYEQYF. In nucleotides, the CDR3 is TGCAGCGTTACGGTCAGGACAGACTACTACGAGCAGTACTTC.

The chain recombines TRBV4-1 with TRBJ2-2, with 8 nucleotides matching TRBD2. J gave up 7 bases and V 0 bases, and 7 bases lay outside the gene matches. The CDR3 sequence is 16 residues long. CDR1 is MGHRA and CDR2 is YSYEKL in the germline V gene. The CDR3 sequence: CASSQDPGLEVGELFF. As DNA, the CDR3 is TGCGCCAGCAGCCAAGATCCGGGACTAGAGGTCGGGGAGCTGTTTTTT.

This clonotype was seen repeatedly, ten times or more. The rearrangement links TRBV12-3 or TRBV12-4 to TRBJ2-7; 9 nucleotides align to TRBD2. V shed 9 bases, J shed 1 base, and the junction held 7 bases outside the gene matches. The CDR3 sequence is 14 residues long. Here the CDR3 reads CASSEREVSYEQYF. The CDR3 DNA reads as TGTGCCAGTTCCGAGCGGGAGGTTTCCTACGAGCAGTACTTC.

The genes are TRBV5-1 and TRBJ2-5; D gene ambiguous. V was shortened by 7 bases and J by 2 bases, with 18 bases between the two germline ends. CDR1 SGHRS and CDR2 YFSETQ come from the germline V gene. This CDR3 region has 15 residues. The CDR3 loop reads CASRLGPRNQETQYF. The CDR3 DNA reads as TGCGCCAGCCGCCTCGGTCCGCGGAATCAAGAGACCCAGTACTTC. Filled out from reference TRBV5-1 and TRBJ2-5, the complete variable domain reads KAGVTQTPRYLIKTRGQQVTLSCSPISGHRSVSWYQQTPGQGLQFLFEYFSETQRNKGNFPGRFSGRQFSNSRSEMNVSTLELGDSALYLCASRLGPRNQETQYFGPGTRLLVL.

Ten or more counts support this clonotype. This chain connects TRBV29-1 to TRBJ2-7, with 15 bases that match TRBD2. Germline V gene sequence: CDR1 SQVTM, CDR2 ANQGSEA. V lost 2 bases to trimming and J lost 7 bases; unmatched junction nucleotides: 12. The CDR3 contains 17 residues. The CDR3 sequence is CSVEIWGLAGGRSEQYF. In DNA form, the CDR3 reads TGCAGCGTTGAAATTTGGGGACTAGCGGGAGGCAGATCAGAGCAGTACTTC.

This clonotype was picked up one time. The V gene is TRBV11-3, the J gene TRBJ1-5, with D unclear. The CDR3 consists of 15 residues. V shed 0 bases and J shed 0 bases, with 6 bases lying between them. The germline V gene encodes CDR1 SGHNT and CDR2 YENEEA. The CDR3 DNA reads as TGTGCCAGCAGCTTAGACAGCACTAGCAATCAGCCCCAGCATTTT. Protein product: CASSLDSTSNQPQHF.

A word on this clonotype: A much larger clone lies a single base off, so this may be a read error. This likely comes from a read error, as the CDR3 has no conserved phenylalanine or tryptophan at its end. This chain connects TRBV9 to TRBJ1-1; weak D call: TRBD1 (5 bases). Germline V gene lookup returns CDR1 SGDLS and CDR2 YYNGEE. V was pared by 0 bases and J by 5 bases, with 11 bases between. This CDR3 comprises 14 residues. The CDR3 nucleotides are TGTGCCAGCAGCGTAGGCCCAGGGAGGACTGAAGCTTTCTAT. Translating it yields CASSVGPGRTEAFY.

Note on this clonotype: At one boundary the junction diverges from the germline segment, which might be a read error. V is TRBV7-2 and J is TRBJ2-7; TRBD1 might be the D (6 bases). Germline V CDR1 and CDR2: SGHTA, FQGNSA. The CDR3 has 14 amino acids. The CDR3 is CASSLGTGTPVNDF. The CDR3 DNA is TGTGCCAGCAGCTTAGGCACAGGGACGCCCGTGAATGACTTC.

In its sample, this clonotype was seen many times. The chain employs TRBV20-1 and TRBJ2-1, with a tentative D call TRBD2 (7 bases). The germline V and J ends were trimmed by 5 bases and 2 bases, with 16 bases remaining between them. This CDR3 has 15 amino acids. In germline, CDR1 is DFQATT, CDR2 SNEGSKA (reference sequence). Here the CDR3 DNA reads TGCAGTGCTGTGGGGGGGGACATAGCCTACAATGAGCAGTTCTTC. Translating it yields CSAVGGDIAYNEQFF.

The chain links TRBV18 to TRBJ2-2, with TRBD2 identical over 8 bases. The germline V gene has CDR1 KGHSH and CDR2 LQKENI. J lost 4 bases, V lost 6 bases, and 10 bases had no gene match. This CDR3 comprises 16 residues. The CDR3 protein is CASSQPTGGTTGELFF. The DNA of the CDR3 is TGTGCCAGCTCTCAACCGACGGGAGGGACCACCGGGGAGCTGTTTTTT.

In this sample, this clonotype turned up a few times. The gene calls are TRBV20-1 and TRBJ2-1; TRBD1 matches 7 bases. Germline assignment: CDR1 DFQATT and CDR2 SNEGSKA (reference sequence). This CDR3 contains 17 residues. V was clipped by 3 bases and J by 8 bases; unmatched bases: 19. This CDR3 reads CSASRGQLGVPVDEQFF. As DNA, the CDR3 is TGCAGTGCTAGTCGGGGACAGCTTGGAGTCCCAGTCGATGAGCAGTTCTTC.

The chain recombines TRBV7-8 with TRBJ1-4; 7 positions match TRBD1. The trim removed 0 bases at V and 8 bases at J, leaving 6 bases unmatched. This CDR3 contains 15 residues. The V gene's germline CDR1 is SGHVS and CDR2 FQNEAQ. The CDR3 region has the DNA TGTGCCAGCAGCTTAGCGCACCGGACAGGCGAAAAACTGTTTTTT. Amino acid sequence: CASSLAHRTGEKLFF.

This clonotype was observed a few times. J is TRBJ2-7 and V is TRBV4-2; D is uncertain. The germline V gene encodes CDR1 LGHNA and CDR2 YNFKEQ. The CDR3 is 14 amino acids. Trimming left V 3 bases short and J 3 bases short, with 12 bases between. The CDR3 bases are TGTGCCAGCAGCCACGGTAGGCAGAGCTACGAGCAGTACTTC. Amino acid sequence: CASSHGRQSYEQYF.

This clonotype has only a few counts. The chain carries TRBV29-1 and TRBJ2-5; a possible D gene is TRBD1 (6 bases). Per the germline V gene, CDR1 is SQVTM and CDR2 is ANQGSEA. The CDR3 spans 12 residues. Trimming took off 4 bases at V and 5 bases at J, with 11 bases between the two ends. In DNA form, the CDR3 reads TGCAGCGTTGTGAGGGGGTGGGAGACCCAGTACTTC. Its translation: CSVVRGWETQYF.